The source of this TCR beta chain is a study of T cell repertoires in aging, cancer and after chemotherapy. On the study more broadly: Over several months to years, re-sampled healthy donor repertoires clearly shared clones.

This clonotype was recorded a few times. Its antigen remains unidentified. Rearranged V-D-J TRB sequences were amplified with a mixed TRB-A/B primer pool. TCRdb reprocessed the multiplex PCR reads via MiXCR and lists one record per CDR3 protein. The sample has fewer than 11,000 distinct CDR3 sequences, more than 30% seen once. V lost 0 bases to trimming and J lost 2 bases, with 8 bases between them. The CDR3 sequence is 14 residues long. Germline CDR1 reads MNHEY; CDR2 reads SVGEGT. The template was genomic DNA from peripheral blood, not RNA. General study findings and limits: Median generation probability rose over the chemotherapy interval in each cancer cohort, suggesting rebound thymic output.

The TCR originated in a human donor in good health. The chain recombines TRBV6-2 or TRBV6-3 with TRBJ2-7; D is ambiguous. Input material: blood. The DNA for the CDR3 is TGTGCCAGCAGTTACTCTCGGCAAGCCTACGAGCAGTACTTC. Amino acid sequence: CASSYSRQAYEQYF.